This TCR beta chain was sequenced in a study of blood T cell repertoires in COVID-19. As for the study in general: The study drew acute and convalescent COVID-19 samples from the United States, Italy and Spain. T cells, B-cell-depleted T cells, or PBMCs supplied cDNA or gDNA.

Per the germline V gene, CDR1 is SNHLY and CDR2 is FYNNEI. The CDR3 is 15 residues long. V lost 6 bases, J lost 8 bases, and 12 bases stayed unmatched. While infection was still active, Seattle patients were enrolled and then followed longitudinally. Original processing methods: Counts of nucleated cells, estimated from reference gene primer amplification, were obtained. Some clones are missing from TCRdb's copy, which holds only in-frame ones; the method was immunoSEQ multiplex PCR. V, J and clone size are taken as reported in that table, and D and trimming were inferred from the DNA itself. The top ten clones hold about 9.4% of a sample with 160,000 or so clones, about 83% of them seen once.

The source material was peripheral blood. The V gene is TRBV2, the J gene TRBJ2-1, with 8 bases that match TRBD2. This clonotype was obtained from a woman aged 70-85 years with COVID-19, enrolled during active disease. For the CDR3, the DNA is TGTGCCAGCAGCCGAGCGGGGGCCGCTGGGGATGAGCAGTTCTTC. Protein product: CASSRAGAAGDEQFF.